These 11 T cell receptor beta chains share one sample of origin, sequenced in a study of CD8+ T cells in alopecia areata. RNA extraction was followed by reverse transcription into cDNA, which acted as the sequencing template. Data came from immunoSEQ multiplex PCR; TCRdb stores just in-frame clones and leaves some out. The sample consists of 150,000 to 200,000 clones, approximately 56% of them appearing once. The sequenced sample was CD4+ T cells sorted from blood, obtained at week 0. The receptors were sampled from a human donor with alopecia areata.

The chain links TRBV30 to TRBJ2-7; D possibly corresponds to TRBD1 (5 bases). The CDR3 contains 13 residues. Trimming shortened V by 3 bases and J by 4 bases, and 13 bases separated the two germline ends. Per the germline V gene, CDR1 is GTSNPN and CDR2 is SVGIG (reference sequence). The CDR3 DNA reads TGTGCCTGGAGCTCTTGGGGCTTGTACGAGCAGTACTTC. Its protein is CAWSSWGLYEQYF.

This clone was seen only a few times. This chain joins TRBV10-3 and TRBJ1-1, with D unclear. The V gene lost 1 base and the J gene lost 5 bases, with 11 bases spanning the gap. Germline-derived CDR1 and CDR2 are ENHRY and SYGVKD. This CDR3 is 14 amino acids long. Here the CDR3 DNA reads TGTGCCATCAGTGAGTATGGTGGGGAGACTGAAGCTTTCTTT. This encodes CAISEYGGETEAFF.

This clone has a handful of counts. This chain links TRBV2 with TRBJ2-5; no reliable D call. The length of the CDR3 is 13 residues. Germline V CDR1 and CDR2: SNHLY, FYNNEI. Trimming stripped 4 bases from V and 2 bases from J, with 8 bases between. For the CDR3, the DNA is TGTGCCAGCAGTGCAGCTATTCAAGAGACCCAGTACTTC. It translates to CASSAAIQETQYF.

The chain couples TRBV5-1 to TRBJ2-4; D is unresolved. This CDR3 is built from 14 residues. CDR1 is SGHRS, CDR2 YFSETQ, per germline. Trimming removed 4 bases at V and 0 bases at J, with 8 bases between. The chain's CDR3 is CASSPNRAKNIQYF. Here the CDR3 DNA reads TGCGCCAGCAGCCCAAATAGAGCCAAAAACATTCAGTACTTC.

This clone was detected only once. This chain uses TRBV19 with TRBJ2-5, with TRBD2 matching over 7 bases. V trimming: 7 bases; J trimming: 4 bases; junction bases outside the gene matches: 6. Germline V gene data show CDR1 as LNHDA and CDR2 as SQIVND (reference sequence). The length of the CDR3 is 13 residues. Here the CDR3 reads CASKRGDGETQYF. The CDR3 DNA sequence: TGTGCCAGTAAACGGGGGGATGGAGAGACCCAGTACTTC.

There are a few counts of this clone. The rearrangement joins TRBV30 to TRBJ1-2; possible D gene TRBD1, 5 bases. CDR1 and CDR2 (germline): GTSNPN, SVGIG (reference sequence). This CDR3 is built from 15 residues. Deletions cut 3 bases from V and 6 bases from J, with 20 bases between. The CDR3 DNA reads TGTGCCTGGAGGCGCGCAGGGACCTCCTCAGATGGCTACACCTTC. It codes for CAWRRAGTSSDGYTF.

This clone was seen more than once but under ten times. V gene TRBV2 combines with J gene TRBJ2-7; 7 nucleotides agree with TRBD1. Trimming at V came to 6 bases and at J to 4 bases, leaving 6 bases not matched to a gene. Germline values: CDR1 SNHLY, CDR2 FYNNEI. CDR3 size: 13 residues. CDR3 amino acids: CASRLRTGYEQYF. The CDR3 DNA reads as TGTGCCAGCAGGCTGCGGACAGGTTACGAGCAGTACTTC.

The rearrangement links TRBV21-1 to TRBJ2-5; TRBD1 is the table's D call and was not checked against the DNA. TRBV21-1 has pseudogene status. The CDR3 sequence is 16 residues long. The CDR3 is CARPLPQTGGRETQYF. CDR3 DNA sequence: TGTGCCAGACCCCTTCCTCAGACAGGGGGCAGGGAGACCCAGTACTTC.

Written as DNA, the CDR3 is TGTGCCAGCAGCTTAGTTGGTGGCGGGGCCTACAATGAGCAGTTCTTC. It translates to CASSLVGGGAYNEQFF. J is TRBJ2-1 and V is TRBV11-3; D is perhaps TRBD2 (6 bases). From germline, CDR1 is SGHNT and CDR2 YENEEA. V was clipped by 1 base and J by 2 bases, with 12 bases between them. The CDR3 has 16 residues.

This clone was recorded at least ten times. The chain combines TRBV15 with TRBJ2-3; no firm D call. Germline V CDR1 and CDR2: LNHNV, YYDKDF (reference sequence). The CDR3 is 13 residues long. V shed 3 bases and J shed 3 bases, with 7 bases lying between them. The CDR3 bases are TGTGCCACCAGCAGCTTTAAGACAGATACGCAGTATTTT. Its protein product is CATSSFKTDTQYF.

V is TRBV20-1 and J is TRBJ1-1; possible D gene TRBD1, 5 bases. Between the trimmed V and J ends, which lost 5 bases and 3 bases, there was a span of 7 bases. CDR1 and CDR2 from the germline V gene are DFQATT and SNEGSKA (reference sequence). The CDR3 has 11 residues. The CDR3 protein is CSALGDTEAFF. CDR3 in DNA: TGCAGTGCTCTGGGGGACACTGAAGCTTTCTTT.